Listed here is a single T cell receptor beta chain. As yet, its antigen is unknown. The data were obtained in a study of cytomegalovirus exposure and HLA in healthy donors. The repertoire was sequenced with immunoSEQ multiplex PCR; TCRdb's copy has only in-frame clones and lacks some. Of roughly 220,000 clones in the sample, over 80% were seen once. General observations from the study: First-cohort TCR clusters were later found to tend to co-occur in the 120 or so validation repertoires. The authors enumerated over 150 TCR beta chains as linked to cytomegalovirus.

This TCR came from a woman younger than 30 in good health and CMV-seronegative. Sequenced sample: PBMCs.

The CDR3 nucleotides are TGTGCCTGGAGTTCCCTTCTATCCGGGACTAGCGGGGTTTACGAGCAGTACTTC. It encodes CAWSSLLSGTSGVYEQYF. The chain links TRBV30 to TRBJ2-7; 13 bases map to TRBD2. CDR1 and CDR2 from the germline V gene are GTSNPN and SVGIG (reference sequence). V lost 2 bases to trimming and J lost 4 bases; unmatched junction nucleotides: 14. The CDR3 covers 18 residues.